This TCR beta chain was sequenced in a study of early T cells in non-severe SARS-CoV-2 infection. In the study overall: The input, bulk RNA from unsorted whole blood, was sequenced, and chains were unpaired.

Findings and limits, study-wide: There was a bias toward anti-spike CD8 responses in VDJdb matching, which missed private and CD4 specificities.

Attached unique molecular identifiers marked individual cDNA molecules. TCRdb called the 5' RACE reads again in MiXCR, with one record for every CDR3 protein. The sample yields roughly 46,000 distinct CDR3 sequences, 7% to 7.5% seen once. This clonotype was observed a handful of times. Its antigen is as yet unknown. This clonotype was obtained from an adult who was a healthcare worker with PCR-confirmed SARS-CoV-2 infection or an uninfected control (not recorded which). The specimen sequenced was whole blood.

CDR3 DNA sequence: TGTGCCAGCAGCATTGACAGGGGAAACACCATATATTTT. Protein product: CASSIDRGNTIYF. The chain joins TRBV7-9 to TRBJ1-3, with D tentatively TRBD1 (6 bases). This CDR3 region has 13 residues. Germline CDR1 and CDR2: SEHNR and FQNEAQ (reference sequence). With 5 bases removed from V and 4 bases from J, the gap between germline ends came to 9 bases. The full variable domain, in which reference TRBV7-9 and TRBJ1-3 provide the parts outside the CDR3, is DTGVSQNPRHKITKRGQNVTFRCDPISEHNRLYWYRQTLGQGPEFLTYFQNEAQLEKSRLLSDRFSAERPKGSFSTLEIQRTEQGDSAMYLCASSIDRGNTIYFGEGSWLTVV.